The rows below give T cell receptor beta chains drawn from one sample of a study of T cell responses to AZD1222 COVID-19 vaccine. This table comes from immunoSEQ multiplex PCR, and its TCRdb copy is limited to in-frame clones, with some not included. The table shows more than 140,000 clones, with 80% to 90% occurring only once. The material was peripheral blood, obtained on day 0 of AZD1222 vaccination. The receptor source for this set is an adult in good health. CDR3s include the opening cysteine and the closing phenylalanine or tryptophan. The D gene is left open where the match is weak.

d_gene,j_gene,v_gene,CDR3aa
-,TRBJ2-7,TRBV27,CASSLFLGASYEQYF
-,TRBJ1-1,TRBV5-4,CASSLATRAEAFF
-,TRBJ2-7,TRBV4-2,CASSQEGSSYEQYF
TRBD1,TRBJ2-7,TRBV19,CASRPGQGSYEQYF
-,TRBJ2-2,TRBV9,CASTHGGELFF
-,TRBJ1-5,TRBV5-5,CASSFRPSAGGNQPQHF
TRBD1,TRBJ1-1,TRBV7-9,CASSSGDRGYRSTEAFF
-,TRBJ2-7,TRBV18,CASSPPNLSEQYF
TRBD2,TRBJ2-1,TRBV19,CASRLHFGAGDHNEQFF
TRBD1,TRBJ2-5,TRBV10-1,CAGGDRGETQYF
-,TRBJ2-5,TRBV12-3/TRBV12-4,CASSLVLETQYF
-,TRBJ1-1,TRBV3-1/TRBV3-2,CASSPIPPPLPEAFF
TRBD2,TRBJ2-1,TRBV7-2,CASSLEYRGLEQFF
TRBD1,TRBJ1-1,TRBV4-2,CASSPQGQRLTEAFF
-,TRBJ2-2,TRBV6-2/TRBV6-3,CASSYGSGNTGELFF
TRBD2,TRBJ2-3,TRBV9,CASSVATSGGGGTDTQYF
TRBD1,TRBJ2-2,TRBV11-2,CASSRTGGPGELFF
-,TRBJ2-1,TRBV20-1,CSASLGEQFF
TRBD2,TRBJ2-1,TRBV19,CASRNRTSGNNEQFF
-,TRBJ1-1,TRBV29-1,CSVSVGRKHTEAFF
TRBD2,TRBJ2-7,TRBV25-1,CASSESTSGRAMDEQYF
TRBD2,TRBJ2-7,TRBV6-2/TRBV6-3,CASSYSTLLAGAQYF
TRBD1,TRBJ1-3,TRBV7-2,CASSLRGGTVSGNTIYF
-,TRBJ2-1,TRBV9,CASSVSGRDEQFF
-,TRBJ2-7,TRBV6-5,CASRPAAPDGEQYF
TRBD1,TRBJ1-1,TRBV5-4,CASSSGQGHTEAFF
-,TRBJ1-1,TRBV3-1/TRBV3-2,CASSYFGTEAFF
TRBD2,TRBJ2-3,TRBV12-5,CASGLYGGASDTQYF
-,TRBJ2-5,TRBV27,CASSGRGGFETQYF
TRBD1,TRBJ2-3,TRBV7-2,CASSLRGGQVNTDTQYF
-,TRBJ2-2,TRBV5-1,CASSYRQPNTGELFF
-,TRBJ2-7,TRBV4-3,CASSLGDEQYF
-,TRBJ1-5,TRBV18,CASSLGTGNQPQHF
-,TRBJ1-5,TRBV4-2,CASSPPEIRGQPQHF
-,TRBJ2-7,TRBV18,CASSHSLDPTMYF
-,TRBJ2-1,TRBV20-1,CSASPGAYNEQFF
TRBD1,TRBJ1-2,TRBV5-5,CASSFDLGGNFYTF
TRBD2,TRBJ2-7,TRBV7-2,CASSIARGGRYEQYF
TRBD2,TRBJ2-1,TRBV10-2,CASSHPRGGAYNEQFF
-,TRBJ1-1,TRBV4-3,CASSQGGGPNTEAFF